This T cell receptor (beta chain) originates from a study of blood T cell repertoires in COVID-19. Across the study: In each case, the material was cDNA or gDNA derived from T cells, B-cell-depleted T cells, or PBMCs.

In the original processing: Researchers report that nucleated cell counts were estimated from reference gene primer amplification. The table came from immunoSEQ multiplex PCR; TCRdb's copy has only in-frame clones and leaves some out. V and J calls and clone size are those listed in that table; D and trimming were worked out from the DNA. The top ten clones hold around 6% of a sample with some 350,000 clones, over 70% of them seen once. The germline V gene encodes CDR1 MNHEY and CDR2 SMNVEV (reference sequence). The CDR3 loop spans 13 amino acids. Trimming at V came to 4 bases and at J to 4 bases, leaving 3 bases not matched to a gene.

The clonotype comes from a woman between 45 and 65 years old with COVID-19, enrolled during active disease. The sample comprised peripheral blood. The V call is TRBV27, the J call TRBJ1-2, with TRBD1 matching over 7 bases. CDR3 protein: CASSWDSSYGYTF. The DNA for the CDR3 is TGTGCCAGCAGTTGGGACAGTTCCTATGGCTACACCTTC.